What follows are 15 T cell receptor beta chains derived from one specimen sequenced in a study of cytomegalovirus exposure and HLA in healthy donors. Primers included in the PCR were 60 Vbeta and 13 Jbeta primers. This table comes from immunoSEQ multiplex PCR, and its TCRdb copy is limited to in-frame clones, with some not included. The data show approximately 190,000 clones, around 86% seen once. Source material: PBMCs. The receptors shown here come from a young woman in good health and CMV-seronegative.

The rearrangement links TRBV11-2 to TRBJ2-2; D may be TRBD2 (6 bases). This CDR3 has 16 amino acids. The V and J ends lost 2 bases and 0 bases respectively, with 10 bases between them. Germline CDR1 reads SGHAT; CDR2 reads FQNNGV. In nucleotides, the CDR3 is TGTGCCAGCAGCTTATGGGCGGGACCGAACACCGGGGAGCTGTTTTTT. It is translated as CASSLWAGPNTGELFF. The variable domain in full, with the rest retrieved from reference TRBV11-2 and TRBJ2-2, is EAGVAQSPRYKIIEKRQSVAFWCNPISGHATLYWYQQILGQGPKLLIQFQNNGVVDDSQLPKDRFSAERLKGVDSTLKIQPAKLEDSAVYLCASSLWAGPNTGELFFGEGSRLTVL.

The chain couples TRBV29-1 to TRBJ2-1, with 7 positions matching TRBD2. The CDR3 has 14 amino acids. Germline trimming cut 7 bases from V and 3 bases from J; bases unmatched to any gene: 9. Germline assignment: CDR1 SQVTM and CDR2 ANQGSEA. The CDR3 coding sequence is TGCAGCGCCGACGGGCTAGCGGACTACAATGAGCAGTTCTTC. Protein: CSADGLADYNEQFF.

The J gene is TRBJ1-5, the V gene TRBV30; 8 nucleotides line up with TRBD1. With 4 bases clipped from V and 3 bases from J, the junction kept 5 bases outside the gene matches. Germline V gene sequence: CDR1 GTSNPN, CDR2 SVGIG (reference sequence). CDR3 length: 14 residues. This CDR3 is CAWTEDRVNQPQHF. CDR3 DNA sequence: TGTGCCTGGACCGAGGACAGGGTCAATCAGCCCCAGCATTTT.

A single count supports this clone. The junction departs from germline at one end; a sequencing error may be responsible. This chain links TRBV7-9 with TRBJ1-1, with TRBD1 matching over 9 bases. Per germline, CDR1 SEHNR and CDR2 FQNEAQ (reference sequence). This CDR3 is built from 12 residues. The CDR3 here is CSSSSPGQGAFF. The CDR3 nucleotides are TGTTCCAGCAGCAGCCCGGGACAGGGAGCTTTCTTT.

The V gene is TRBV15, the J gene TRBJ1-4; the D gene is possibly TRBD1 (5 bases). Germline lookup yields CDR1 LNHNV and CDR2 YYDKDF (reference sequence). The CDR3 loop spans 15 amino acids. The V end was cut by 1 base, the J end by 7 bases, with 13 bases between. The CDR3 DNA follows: TGTGCCACCAGCAGAGGGGCAGGGTGGGGTGAAAAACTGTTTTTT. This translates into CATSRGAGWGEKLFF.

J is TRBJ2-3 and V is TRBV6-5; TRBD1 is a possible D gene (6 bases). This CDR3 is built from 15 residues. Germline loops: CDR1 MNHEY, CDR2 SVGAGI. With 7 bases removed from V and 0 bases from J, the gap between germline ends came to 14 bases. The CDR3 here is CASTDRQASTDTQYF. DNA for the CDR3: TGTGCCAGCACCGATCGACAGGCAAGCACAGATACGCAGTATTTT.

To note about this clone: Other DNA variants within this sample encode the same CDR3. In DNA, the CDR3 is TGTGCCAGCAGTTACGCAGCGAGTACAGATACGCAGTATTTT. It translates to CASSYAASTDTQYF. The rearrangement uses TRBV6-5 and TRBJ2-3; D is unresolved. CDR1 MNHEY and CDR2 SVGAGI come from the germline V gene. The CDR3 length is 14 residues. V shed 2 bases and J shed 3 bases, with 9 bases lying between them.

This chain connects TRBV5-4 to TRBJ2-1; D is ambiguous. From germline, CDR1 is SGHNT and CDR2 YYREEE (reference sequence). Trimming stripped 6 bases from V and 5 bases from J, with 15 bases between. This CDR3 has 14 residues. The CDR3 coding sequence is TGTGCCAGCACCCAATGGGCACAAGACAATGAGCAGTTCTTC. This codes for CASTQWAQDNEQFF.

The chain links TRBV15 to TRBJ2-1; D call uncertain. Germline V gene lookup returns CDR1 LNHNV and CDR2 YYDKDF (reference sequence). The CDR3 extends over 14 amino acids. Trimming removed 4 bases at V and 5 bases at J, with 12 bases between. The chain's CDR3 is CATSKPGTHNEQFF. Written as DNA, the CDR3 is TGTGCCACCAGCAAACCAGGCACTCACAATGAGCAGTTCTTC.

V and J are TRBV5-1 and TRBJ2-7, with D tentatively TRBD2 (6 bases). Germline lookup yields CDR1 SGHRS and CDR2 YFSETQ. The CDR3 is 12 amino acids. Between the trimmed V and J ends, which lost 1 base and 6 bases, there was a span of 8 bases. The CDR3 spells CASSLMGGEQYF. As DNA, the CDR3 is TGCGCCAGCAGCTTGATGGGAGGCGAGCAGTACTTC.

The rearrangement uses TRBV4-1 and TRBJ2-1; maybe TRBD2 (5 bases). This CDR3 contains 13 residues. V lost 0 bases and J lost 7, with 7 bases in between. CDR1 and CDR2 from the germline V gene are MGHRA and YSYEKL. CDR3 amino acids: CASSQEAVNEQFF. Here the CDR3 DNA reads TGCGCCAGCAGCCAAGAAGCGGTAAATGAGCAGTTCTTC.

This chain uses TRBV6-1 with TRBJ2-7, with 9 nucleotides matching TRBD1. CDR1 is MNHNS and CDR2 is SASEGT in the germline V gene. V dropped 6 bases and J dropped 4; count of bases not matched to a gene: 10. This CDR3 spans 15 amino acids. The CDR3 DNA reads TGTGCCAGCAGCCCTGACAGGGGGACGGGGTACGAGCAGTACTTC. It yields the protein CASSPDRGTGYEQYF.

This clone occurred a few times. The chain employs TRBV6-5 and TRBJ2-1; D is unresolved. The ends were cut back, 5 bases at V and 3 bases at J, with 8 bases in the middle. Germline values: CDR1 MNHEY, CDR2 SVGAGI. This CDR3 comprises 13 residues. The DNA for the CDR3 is TGTGCCAGCAGTGAAGCGCACTACAATGAGCAGTTCTTC. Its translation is CASSEAHYNEQFF.

This chain's CDR3 is CASSFLTGDSYRGYTF. CDR3 bases: TGTGCCAGCAGTTTTTTGACAGGGGATAGCTATCGGGGCTACACCTTC. The chain has TRBV6-5 and TRBJ1-2, with 8 nucleotides matching TRBD1. The trim removed 4 bases at V and 8 bases at J, leaving 15 bases unmatched. The CDR3 loop spans 16 amino acids. Per germline, CDR1 MNHEY and CDR2 SVGAGI.

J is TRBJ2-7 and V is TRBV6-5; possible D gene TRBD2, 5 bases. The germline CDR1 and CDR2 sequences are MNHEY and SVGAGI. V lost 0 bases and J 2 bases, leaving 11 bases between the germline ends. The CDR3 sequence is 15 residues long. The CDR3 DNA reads TGTGCCAGCAGTTACTCTAGCGCCTTTGCCTACGAGCAGTACTTC. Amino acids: CASSYSSAFAYEQYF.